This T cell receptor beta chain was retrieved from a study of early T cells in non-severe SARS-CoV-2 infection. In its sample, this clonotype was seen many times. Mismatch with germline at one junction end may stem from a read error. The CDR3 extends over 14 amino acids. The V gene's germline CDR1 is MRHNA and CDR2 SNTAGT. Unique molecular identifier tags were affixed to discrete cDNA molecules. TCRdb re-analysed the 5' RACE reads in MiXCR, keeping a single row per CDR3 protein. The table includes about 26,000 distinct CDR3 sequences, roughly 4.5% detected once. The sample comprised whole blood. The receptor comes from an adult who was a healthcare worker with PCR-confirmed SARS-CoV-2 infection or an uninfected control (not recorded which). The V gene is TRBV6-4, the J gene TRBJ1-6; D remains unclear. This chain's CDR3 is CASSYSPGNSPLHF. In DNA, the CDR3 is TGTGCCAGCAGTTACTCCCCCGGGAATTCACCCCTCCACTTT.